Below, 22 T cell receptor beta chains from the same sample are listed, as sequenced in a study of cytomegalovirus exposure and HLA in healthy donors. Assay used: immunoSEQ multiplex PCR; TCRdb lists only in-frame clones, some missing. The sample lists under 150,000 clones; 70% to 90% were seen once. Sample: PBMCs. These receptors were taken from a man aged 18-30 years in good health and CMV-seropositive.

V and J are TRBV18 and TRBJ1-6, with TRBD1 as a possible D gene (5 bases). CDR1 and CDR2 (germline): KGHSH, LQKENI. Trimming cost V 5 bases and J 7 bases, with 12 bases left between them. The CDR3 is made up of 14 amino acids. CDR3 DNA: TGTGCCAGCTCATCCGACAGCGGGAATTCACCCCTCCACTTT. This sequence encodes CASSSDSGNSPLHF.

The V and J genes are TRBV23-1 and TRBJ2-3; 9 nucleotides agree with TRBD2. TRBV23-1 is known as an ORF, though its function is uncertain. Germline trimming cut 2 bases from V and 5 bases from J; bases unmatched to any gene: 11. There are 17 residues in the CDR3. The CDR3 nucleotides read TGCGCCAGCAGTCAAAGGGGCGCGGGGGGGCCTGGAGATACGCAGTATTTT. Translation gives CASSQRGAGGPGDTQYF.

CDR3 sequence reads: CASSWRLQETQYF. CDR3 DNA: TGTGCCAGCAGCTGGAGACTCCAAGAGACCCAGTACTTC. The chain uses TRBV5-6 and TRBJ2-5, with D uncertain. CDR1 and CDR2 (germline): SGHDT, YYEEEE. The CDR3 sequence is 13 residues long. Trimming left V 3 bases short and J 1 base short, with 7 bases between.

This clone was recorded once. V is TRBV27 and J is TRBJ2-1, with TRBD1 identical over 7 bases. The CDR3 runs to 15 residues. Trimming took 4 bases from V and 3 from J; bases not matched to a gene: 6. CDR1 is MNHEY, CDR2 SMNVEV, per germline (reference sequence). The CDR3 region is CASSSTGISYNEQFF. The CDR3, as DNA: TGTGCCAGCAGTTCGACAGGGATCAGCTACAATGAGCAGTTCTTC.

The chain uses TRBV11-2 and TRBJ2-7, with 7 bases aligning to TRBD2. The germline V gene has CDR1 SGHAT and CDR2 FQNNGV. Trimming took 4 bases from V and 3 from J; bases not matched to a gene: 9. This CDR3 is built from 15 residues. The CDR3 region is CASSSQTSEYYEQYF. The CDR3 DNA reads TGTGCCAGCAGCTCCCAAACTAGCGAGTACTACGAGCAGTACTTC. Together with reference TRBV11-2 and TRBJ2-7, the CDR3 gives the full variable domain: EAGVAQSPRYKIIEKRQSVAFWCNPISGHATLYWYQQILGQGPKLLIQFQNNGVVDDSQLPKDRFSAERLKGVDSTLKIQPAKLEDSAVYLCASSSQTSEYYEQYFGPGTRLTVT.

J is TRBJ2-5 and V is TRBV6-1, with D perhaps matching TRBD1 (6 bases). Deletions cut 4 bases from V and 3 bases from J, with 9 bases between. CDR1 is MNHNS and CDR2 is SASEGT in the germline V gene. The CDR3 totals 13 residues. The CDR3 spells CASSADRKETQYF. The CDR3 DNA follows: TGTGCCAGCAGTGCAGACAGGAAAGAGACCCAGTACTTC.

The V gene is TRBV21-1, the J gene TRBJ1-5; no DNA check was done on the table's D call, TRBD1. TRBV21-1 is a pseudogene. The CDR3 consists of 16 residues. DNA of the CDR3: TGTGCCAGCAGCAAAGGTCCGACAGGATCTAAGGAGCCCCAGCATTTT. Encoded protein: CASSKGPTGSKEPQHF.

The chain carries TRBV6-6 and TRBJ2-1; D may be TRBD2 (6 bases). There are 14 residues in the CDR3. The V gene's germline CDR1 is MNHNY and CDR2 SVGAGI (reference sequence). Between the trimmed V and J ends, which lost 5 bases and 2 bases, there was a span of 10 bases. The CDR3 loop is CASSHREAYNEQFF. DNA of the CDR3: TGTGCCAGCAGTCATAGGGAGGCCTACAATGAGCAGTTCTTC.

The V and J genes are TRBV5-1 and TRBJ2-5; 9 bases are shared with TRBD1. V dropped 0 bases and J dropped 0; count of bases not matched to a gene: 6. This CDR3 has 17 residues. Germline V gene lookup returns CDR1 SGHRS and CDR2 YFSETQ. The CDR3 spells CASSLGGQGAYQETQYF. DNA for the CDR3: TGCGCCAGCAGCTTGGGGGGACAGGGAGCCTACCAAGAGACCCAGTACTTC. The full variable domain, rest sourced from reference TRBV5-1 and TRBJ2-5, is KAGVTQTPRYLIKTRGQQVTLSCSPISGHRSVSWYQQTPGQGLQFLFEYFSETQRNKGNFPGRFSGRQFSNSRSEMNVSTLELGDSALYLCASSLGGQGAYQETQYFGPGTRLLVL.

This clone was observed a single time. The chain carries TRBV6-4 and TRBJ2-7; D uncertain. CDR1 and CDR2 from the germline V gene are MRHNA and SNTAGT. With 4 bases removed from V and 6 bases from J, the gap between germline ends came to 10 bases. The length of the CDR3 is 12 residues. This CDR3 is CASSVHRSEQYF. In DNA, the CDR3 is TGTGCCAGCAGTGTACATCGGAGCGAGCAGTACTTC.

The V and J genes are TRBV28 and TRBJ2-1; a weak D match, TRBD2 (6 bases). The CDR3 loop spans 15 amino acids. The germline V gene has CDR1 MDHEN and CDR2 SYDVKM. Trimming took 5 bases from V and 6 from J, leaving 17 bases between them. CDR3: CASSLPGALSNEQFF. The CDR3 DNA sequence: TGTGCCAGCAGTCTCCCGGGAGCCCTGTCCAATGAGCAGTTCTTC. Based on the CDR3 plus reference TRBV28 and TRBJ2-1, the full variable domain is DVKVTQSSRYLVKRTGEKVFLECVQDMDHENMFWYRQDPGLGLRLIYFSYDVKMKEKGDIPEGYSVSREKKERFSLILESASTNQTSMYLCASSLPGALSNEQFFGPGTRLTVL.

This chain uses TRBV5-1 with TRBJ2-3; possible D gene TRBD2, 5 bases. The CDR3 has 17 amino acids. Per germline, CDR1 SGHRS and CDR2 YFSETQ. The V end lost 1 base, the J end lost 2 bases, and 17 bases lay between the germline ends. CDR3 DNA sequence: TGCGCCAGCAGCTTGCTATTGGGAACTAGTCCCACAGATACGCAGTATTTT. As protein: CASSLLLGTSPTDTQYF.

The rearrangement joins TRBV18 to TRBJ1-5, with TRBD1 identical over 8 bases. After removal of 6 bases from V and 7 bases from J, the junction contained 5 bases not matched to a gene. This CDR3 region has 13 residues. The germline gives CDR1 KGHSH, CDR2 LQKENI. CDR3 DNA: TGTGCCAGCTCCGGACAGGGCGGACAGCCCCAGCATTTT. This gives the protein CASSGQGGQPQHF. The whole variable domain, filled in from reference TRBV18 and TRBJ1-5, reads NAGVMQNPRHLVRRRGQEARLRCSPMKGHSHVYWYRQLPEEGLKFMVYLQKENIIDESGMPKERFSAEFPKEGPSILRIQQVVRGDSAAYFCASSGQGGQPQHFGDGTRLSIL.

This chain connects TRBV7-9 to TRBJ2-2, with a tentative D call TRBD2 (5 bases). Germline-derived CDR1 and CDR2 are SEHNR and FQNEAQ (reference sequence). V gave up 5 bases and J gave up 8 bases, with 12 bases separating them. The CDR3 has 13 amino acids. The CDR3 DNA reads TGTGCCAGCAGCCCTATGAGCGGTGGGGAGCTGTTTTTT. Protein: CASSPMSGGELFF.

The gene calls are TRBV9 and TRBJ1-4, with D unresolved. The CDR3 is 15 residues long. CDR1 SGDLS and CDR2 YYNGEE come from the germline V gene. V was pared by 2 bases and J by 1 base, with 9 bases between. CDR3 bases: TGTGCCAGCAGCGTTGGAGGAGTAACTAATGAAAAACTGTTTTTT. This translates into CASSVGGVTNEKLFF.

The chain carries TRBV6-5 and TRBJ2-1, with D tentatively TRBD1 (5 bases). The V end was cut by 5 bases, the J end by 4 bases, with 9 bases between. Germline V gene lookup returns CDR1 MNHEY and CDR2 SVGAGI. CDR3 length: 13 residues. This CDR3 is CASSLTVYNEQFF. In nucleotides, the CDR3 is TGTGCCAGCAGTCTGACAGTTTACAATGAGCAGTTCTTC.

The gene calls are TRBV11-3 and TRBJ2-5; TRBD1 matches at 7 bases. The germline V gene has CDR1 SGHNT and CDR2 YENEEA. V was clipped by 4 bases and J by 3 bases; unmatched bases: 14. This CDR3 contains 17 residues. The CDR3 here is CASSYGDRAVGEETQYF. The CDR3 nucleotides read TGTGCCAGCAGCTACGGAGACAGGGCAGTTGGGGAAGAGACCCAGTACTTC.

This chain links TRBV7-9 with TRBJ2-3; no clear D. The CDR3 consists of 14 residues. With 1 base removed from V and 3 bases from J, the gap between germline ends came to 8 bases. Germline V gene data show CDR1 as SEHNR and CDR2 as FQNEAQ (reference sequence). The CDR3 spells CASSLVSRTDTQYF. The CDR3 bases are TGTGCCAGCAGCTTAGTTTCCCGTACAGATACGCAGTATTTT.

The chain combines TRBV15 with TRBJ2-3; D is possibly TRBD2 (7 bases). Germline V gene lookup returns CDR1 LNHNV and CDR2 YYDKDF (reference sequence). The CDR3 runs to 16 residues. With 0 bases removed from V and 1 base from J, the gap between germline ends came to 11 bases. CDR3 coding DNA: TGTGCCACCAGCAGAGATGGGCGGGGGCGCACAGATACGCAGTATTTT. As protein: CATSRDGRGRTDTQYF.

This sequence joins TRBV10-2 and TRBJ2-4, with D possibly matching TRBD1 (5 bases). The CDR3 is 15 amino acids. Germline V CDR1 and CDR2: WSHSY, SAAADI. Deletions cut 11 bases from V and 0 bases from J, with 17 bases between. CDR3 DNA sequence: TGCGCCTCTTCACAGGATACCCTAGCCAAAAACATTCAGTACTTC. Its protein product is CASSQDTLAKNIQYF.

This clone has only one observation. This rearrangement joins TRBV5-1 to TRBJ2-3; D is unclear. Germline V gene sequence: CDR1 SGHRS, CDR2 YFSETQ. The ends were cut back, 4 bases at V and 2 bases at J, with 11 bases in the middle. The CDR3 contains 14 residues. The CDR3 reads CASSPAVFTDTQYF. In DNA, the CDR3 is TGCGCCAGCAGCCCCGCGGTATTCACAGATACGCAGTATTTT.

The J gene is TRBJ2-5, the V gene TRBV27, with 13 bases aligning to TRBD2. Germline trimming cut 1 base from V and 4 bases from J; bases unmatched to any gene: 9. Germline V gene lookup returns CDR1 MNHEY and CDR2 SMNVEV (reference sequence). The length of the CDR3 is 18 residues. CDR3 coding DNA: TGTGCCAGCAGTTTATTTTCCGGAGGACTAGCGGGAGCAGAGACCCAGTACTTC. Translated: CASSLFSGGLAGAETQYF.